Listed below are T cell receptor beta chains from one sample, sequenced in a study of T cell responses to AZD1222 COVID-19 vaccine. Sequenced by immunoSEQ multiplex PCR; TCRdb stores in-frame clones only, minus some. This repertoire shows 70,000 or so clones, approximately 82% found once; its top ten account for around a quarter. The specimen was peripheral blood, collected 28 days after the second AZD1222 dose. All receptors derive from an adult who received the AZD1222 COVID-19 vaccine. Each CDR3 is given with its conserved first and last residue. D genes are given only for firm matches. Some rows mark clone size as missing; the rest say once, few, many or name a class of expanded clone.

V	J	D	size	DNA	CDR3
TRBV19	TRBJ2-1	TRBD2	.	TGTGCCAGTAGTAGGACTAGCGGGAGGAGCTCCTACAATGAGCAGTTCTTC	CASSRTSGRSSYNEQFF
TRBV7-9	TRBJ1-2	.	.	TGTGCCAGCAGTACGCATGGCGGTGGCTACACCTTC	CASSTHGGGYTF
TRBV6-5	TRBJ1-2	.	.	TGTGCCAGCAGTTACTCGGCAGGGGATAACTATGGCTACACCTTC	CASSYSAGDNYGYTF
TRBV12-3/TRBV12-4	TRBJ2-7	.	.	TGTGCCAGCAGTTTACAGTTTTGGCAGTACTTC	CASSLQFWQYF
TRBV18	TRBJ1-1	.	.	TGTGCCAGCTCACCCTTCGGGGCCTTGAACACTGAAGCTTTCTTT	CASSPFGALNTEAFF
TRBV7-9	TRBJ2-1	.	.	TGTGCCAGCAGTTCTGGGCGAGGGAAAACAAATGAGCAGTTCTTC	CASSSGRGKTNEQFF
TRBV3-1/TRBV3-2	TRBJ1-5	.	.	TGTGCCAGCAGCCAGAGTGGGGGGCAGCCCCAGCATTTT	CASSQSGGQPQHF
TRBV6-7	TRBJ2-4	.	.	TGTGCCAGCAGTCACGACTACTTTTCGGGGGCCAAAAACATTCAGTACTTC	CASSHDYFSGAKNIQYF
TRBV6-2/TRBV6-3	TRBJ2-5	TRBD2	.	TGTGCCAGCAGCCGTAGCGGGGCCCAAGAGACCCAGTACTTC	CASSRSGAQETQYF
TRBV9	TRBJ1-1	.	.	TGTGCCAGCAGCGTAGTAGGGGTGAACACTGAAGCTTTCTTT	CASSVVGVNTEAFF
TRBV27	TRBJ2-2	TRBD2	.	TGTGCCAGCAGCCAGGACGGACTAGCGGTAAACACCGGGGAGCTGTTTTTT	CASSQDGLAVNTGELFF
TRBV14	TRBJ1-1	.	.	TGTGCCAGCAGCGGGAGGTTGACTGAAGCTTTCTTT	CASSGRLTEAFF
TRBV5-1	TRBJ1-1	.	.	TGCGCCAGCAGCTTGCAGACCTCAGGGGTTACTGAAGCTTTCTTT	CASSLQTSGVTEAFF
TRBV6-4	TRBJ2-2	.	.	TGTGCCAGCAGTGACTCGCAGGGCGGGACCGGGGAGCTGTTTTTT	CASSDSQGGTGELFF
TRBV5-1	TRBJ1-1	.	.	TGCGCCAGCAGCTGGGGGTCCTTTACTGAAGCTTTCTTT	CASSWGSFTEAFF
TRBV2	TRBJ1-3	.	medium-sized	TGTGCCAGCAGTGAAAACAGGGTGGGAGGAAACACCATATATTTT	CASSENRVGGNTIYF
TRBV5-1	TRBJ1-2	.	.	TGCGCCAGCAGCTCGACCCTCGGGGATGGCTACACCTTC	CASSSTLGDGYTF
TRBV7-9	TRBJ2-2	.	.	TGTGCCAGCAGCTTAGGGGCCGCATCCCGGGAGCTGTTTTTT	CASSLGAASRELFF
TRBV5-5	TRBJ2-5	.	.	TGTGCCAGCAGCTTGGCCTCCGGGGGCGCGTCAGAGACCCAGTACTTC	CASSLASGGASETQYF
TRBV3-1/TRBV3-2	TRBJ2-3	TRBD2	.	TGTGCCAGCAGCCAAGCCCGTTCGGGGACTAGCGGGATAGAGGACACAGATACGCAGTATTTT	CASSQARSGTSGIEDTDTQYF
TRBV6-5	TRBJ1-2	.	.	TGTGCCAGCGTGAGGGAAGGCCCGGGCTATGGCTACACCTTC	CASVREGPGYGYTF
TRBV18	TRBJ1-1	.	once	TGTGCCAGCTCACAATTGAACAGCCAAGCTTTCTTT	CASSQLNSQAFF
TRBV5-5	TRBJ1-6	.	.	TGTGCCAGCAGCCCCCACAGTCCTGGGAGCTCCTATAATTCACCCCTCCACTTT	CASSPHSPGSSYNSPLHF
TRBV5-1	TRBJ2-3	TRBD2	once	TGCGCCAGCAGCTCGGCCCTAGCGGGATTCACAGATACGCAGTATTTT	CASSSALAGFTDTQYF
TRBV5-6	TRBJ1-1	.	.	TGTGCCAGCAGCCGAGAGTTCATGAACACTGAAGCTTTCTTT	CASSREFMNTEAFF
TRBV29-1	TRBJ1-6	.	.	TGCAGCGTTGGAGCGGCGCGAGATTCACCCCTCCACTTT	CSVGAARDSPLHF
TRBV3-1/TRBV3-2	TRBJ2-2	.	.	TGTGCCAGTAGCCAAATTTGGACCGGGGAGCTGTTTTTT	CASSQIWTGELFF
TRBV6-4	TRBJ1-1	.	.	TGTGCCAGCAGTGCAGGGGCAGGGAGGACCACTGAAGCTTTCTTT	CASSAGAGRTTEAFF
TRBV5-1	TRBJ2-7	TRBD1	.	TGCGCCAGCAGGGCCGGGACAGTCTACGAGCAGTACTTC	CASRAGTVYEQYF
TRBV10-2	TRBJ2-3	.	.	TGCGCCAGCAGTGATGGCGCAGATACGCAGTATTTT	CASSDGADTQYF
TRBV28	TRBJ1-2	.	.	TGTGCCAGCAGTATGCCGGGAAACCTCGGCTACACCTTC	CASSMPGNLGYTF
TRBV12-5	TRBJ2-2	.	.	TGTGCTAGTGGTTTCCACTTGGGCACCGGGGAGCTGTTTTTT	CASGFHLGTGELFF
TRBV13	TRBJ1-4	TRBD1	.	TGTGCCAGCAGCTTAGGCCTGGACAGGGATAATGAAAAACTGTTTTTT	CASSLGLDRDNEKLFF
TRBV9	TRBJ1-2	.	.	TGTGCCAGCAGCGTAGAGGGTCACTATGGCTACACCTTC	CASSVEGHYGYTF
TRBV5-1	TRBJ1-1	.	.	TGCGCCAGCAGAGGTGTCACTATGAACACTGAAGCTTTCTTT	CASRGVTMNTEAFF
TRBV24-1	TRBJ2-3	.	.	TGTGCCACCAGTGATCCAGGGGGGACCACAGATACGCAGTATTTT	CATSDPGGTTDTQYF
TRBV5-4	TRBJ2-1	.	once	TGTGCCAGCAGCCCGCCCGGGACATCTGAGCAGTTCTTC	CASSPPGTSEQFF
TRBV19	TRBJ1-2	TRBD1	once	TGTGCCAGTAGTATCGACGGGACAGGGGCCCGCGGCTACACCTTC	CASSIDGTGARGYTF
TRBV7-8	TRBJ2-3	TRBD2	.	TGTGCCAGCAGCTTCACTAGCGGGAGTAGGACAGATACGCAGTATTTT	CASSFTSGSRTDTQYF